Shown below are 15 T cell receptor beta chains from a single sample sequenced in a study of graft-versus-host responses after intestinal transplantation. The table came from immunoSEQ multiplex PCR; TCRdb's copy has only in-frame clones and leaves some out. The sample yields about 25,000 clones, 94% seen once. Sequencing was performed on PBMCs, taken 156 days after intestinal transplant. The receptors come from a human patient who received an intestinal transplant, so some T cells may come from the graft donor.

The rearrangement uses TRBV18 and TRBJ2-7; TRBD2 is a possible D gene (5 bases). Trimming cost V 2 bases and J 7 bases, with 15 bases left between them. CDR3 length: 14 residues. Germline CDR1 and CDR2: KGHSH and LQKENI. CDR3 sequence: CASSPWAAEEEQYF. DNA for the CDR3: TGTGCCAGCTCACCATGGGCAGCGGAAGAGGAGCAGTACTTC.

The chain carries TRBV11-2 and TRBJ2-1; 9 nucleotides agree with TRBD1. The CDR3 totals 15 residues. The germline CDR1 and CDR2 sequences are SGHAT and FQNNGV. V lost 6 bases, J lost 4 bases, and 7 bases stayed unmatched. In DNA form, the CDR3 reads TGTGCCAGCAGTTCCGGGACAGGGCCATACAATGAGCAGTTCTTC. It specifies CASSSGTGPYNEQFF.

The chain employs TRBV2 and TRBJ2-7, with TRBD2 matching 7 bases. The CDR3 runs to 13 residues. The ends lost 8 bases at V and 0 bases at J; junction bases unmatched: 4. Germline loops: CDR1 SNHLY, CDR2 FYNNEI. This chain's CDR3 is CASGRGVSYEQYF. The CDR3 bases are TGTGCCAGCGGTCGGGGGGTCTCCTACGAGCAGTACTTC. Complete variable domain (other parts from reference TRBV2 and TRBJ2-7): EPEVTQTPSHQVTQMGQEVILRCVPISNHLYFYWYRQILGQKVEFLVSFYNNEISEKSEIFDDQFSVERPDGSNFTLKIRSTKLEDSAMYFCASGRGVSYEQYFGPGTRLTVT.

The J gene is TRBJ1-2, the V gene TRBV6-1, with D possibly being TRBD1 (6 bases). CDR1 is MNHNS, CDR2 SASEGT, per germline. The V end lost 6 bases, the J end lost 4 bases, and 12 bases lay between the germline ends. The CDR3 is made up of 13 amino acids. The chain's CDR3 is CASRDGTPYGYTF. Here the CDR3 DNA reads TGTGCCAGCAGAGACGGGACACCCTATGGCTACACCTTC.

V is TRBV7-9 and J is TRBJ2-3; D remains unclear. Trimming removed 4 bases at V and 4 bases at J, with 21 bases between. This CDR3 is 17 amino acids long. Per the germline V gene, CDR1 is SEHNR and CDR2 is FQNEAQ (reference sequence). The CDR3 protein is CASSSTGLGYTADTQYF. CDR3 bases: TGTGCCAGCAGCTCTACCGGCCTAGGGTATACGGCAGATACGCAGTATTTT.

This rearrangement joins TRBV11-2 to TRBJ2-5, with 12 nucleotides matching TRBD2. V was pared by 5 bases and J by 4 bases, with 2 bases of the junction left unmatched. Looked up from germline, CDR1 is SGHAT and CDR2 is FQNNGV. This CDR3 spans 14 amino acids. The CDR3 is CASSVTSGGETQYF. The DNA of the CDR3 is TGTGCCAGCAGCGTGACTAGCGGGGGAGAGACCCAGTACTTC.

CDR3 region: CASSIEGTSYEQYF. In DNA, the CDR3 is TGTGCCAGCAGCATAGAGGGGACCTCCTACGAGCAGTACTTC. This chain links TRBV21-1 with TRBJ2-7. TRBV21-1 is labeled a pseudogene. CDR3 length: 14 amino acids.

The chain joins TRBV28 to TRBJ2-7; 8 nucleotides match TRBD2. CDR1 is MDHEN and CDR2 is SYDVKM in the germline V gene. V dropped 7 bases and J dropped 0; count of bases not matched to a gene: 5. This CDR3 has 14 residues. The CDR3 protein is CASNGGRLSYEQYF. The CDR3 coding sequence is TGTGCCAGCAATGGCGGGAGGCTCTCCTACGAGCAGTACTTC.

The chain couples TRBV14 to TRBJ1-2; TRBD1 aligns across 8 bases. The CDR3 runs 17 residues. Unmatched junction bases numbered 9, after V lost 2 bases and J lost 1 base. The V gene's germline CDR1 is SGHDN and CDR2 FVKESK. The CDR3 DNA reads TGTGCCAGCAGCCAACAGACCGGGACAGGATTTAACTATGGCTACACCTTC. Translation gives CASSQQTGTGFNYGYTF.

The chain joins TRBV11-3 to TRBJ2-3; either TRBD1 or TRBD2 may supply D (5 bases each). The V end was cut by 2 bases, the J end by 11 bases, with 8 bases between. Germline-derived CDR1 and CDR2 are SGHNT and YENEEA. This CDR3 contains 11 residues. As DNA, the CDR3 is TGTGCCAGCAGCTTATATGGGGGGCAGTATTTT. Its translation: CASSLYGGQYF.

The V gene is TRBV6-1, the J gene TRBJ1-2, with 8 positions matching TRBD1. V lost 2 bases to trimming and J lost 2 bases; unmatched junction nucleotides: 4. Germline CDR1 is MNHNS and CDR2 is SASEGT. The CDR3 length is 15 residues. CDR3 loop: CASSEQDRVNYGYTF. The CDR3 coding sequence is TGTGCCAGCAGTGAACAGGACAGGGTAAACTATGGCTACACCTTC.

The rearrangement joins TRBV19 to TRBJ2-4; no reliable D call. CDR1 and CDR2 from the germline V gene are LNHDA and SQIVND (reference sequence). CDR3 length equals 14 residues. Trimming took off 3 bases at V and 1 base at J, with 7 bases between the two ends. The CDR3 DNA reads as TGTGCCAGTAGTATTGGGGTGGCCAAAAACATTCAGTACTTC. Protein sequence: CASSIGVAKNIQYF.

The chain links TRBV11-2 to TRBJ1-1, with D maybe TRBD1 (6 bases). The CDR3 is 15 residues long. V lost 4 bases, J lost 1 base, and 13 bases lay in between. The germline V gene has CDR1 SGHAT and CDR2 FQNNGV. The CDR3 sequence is CASSWRRGPNTEAFF. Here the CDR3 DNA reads TGTGCCAGCAGCTGGCGCAGGGGCCCGAACACTGAAGCTTTCTTT.

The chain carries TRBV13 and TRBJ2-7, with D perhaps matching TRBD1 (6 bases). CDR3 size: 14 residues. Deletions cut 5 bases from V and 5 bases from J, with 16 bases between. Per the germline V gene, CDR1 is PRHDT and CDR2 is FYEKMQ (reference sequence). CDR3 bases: TGTGCCAGCAGCGAGTACGGGACAACCAACGAGCAGTACTTC. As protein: CASSEYGTTNEQYF. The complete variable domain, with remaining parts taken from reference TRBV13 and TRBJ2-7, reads AAGVIQSPRHLIKEKRETATLKCYPIPRHDTVYWYQQGPGQDPQFLISFYEKMQSDKGSIPDRFSAQQFSDYHSELNMSSLELGDSALYFCASSEYGTTNEQYFGPGTRLTVT.

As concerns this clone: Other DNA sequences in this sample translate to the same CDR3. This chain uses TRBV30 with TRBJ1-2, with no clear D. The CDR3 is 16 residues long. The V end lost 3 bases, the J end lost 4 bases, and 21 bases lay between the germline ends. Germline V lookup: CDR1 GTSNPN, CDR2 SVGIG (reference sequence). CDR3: CAWSVLVRPAGYGYTF. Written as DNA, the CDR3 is TGTGCCTGGAGCGTACTCGTGCGGCCGGCCGGCTATGGCTACACCTTC.